The 11 T cell receptor beta chains presented below share a single source sample, sequenced in a study of blood T cell repertoires in COVID-19. TCRdb keeps only in-frame clones here, not all; method: immunoSEQ multiplex PCR. Seen here are a few hundred thousand clones, around 87% observed once, and the top ten hold more than 1.5%. The sequencing sample was made of PBMCs or T cells enriched from blood (not recorded which). The receptors derive from a man in his forties in a cohort exposed to, infected with or recovered from COVID-19 (not recorded which).

J is TRBJ2-7 and V is TRBV6-2 or TRBV6-3; maybe TRBD2 (6 bases). Per the germline V gene, CDR1 is MNHEY and CDR2 is SVGEGT. V was cut by 2 bases and J by 0 bases, with 17 bases left in between. The CDR3 extends over 17 amino acids. CDR3 sequence (DNA): TGTGCCAGCAGTTACCGCCCATGGAGGGGAACCTCCTACGAGCAGTACTTC. The encoded protein is CASSYRPWRGTSYEQYF.

J is TRBJ2-1 and V is TRBV9; 9 positions agree with TRBD2. Germline V lookup: CDR1 SGDLS, CDR2 YYNGEE. The CDR3 has 16 residues. The V segment lost 3 bases and the J segment 4 bases; nucleotides outside the gene matches: 8. CDR3 in DNA: TGTGCCAGCAGCGGCCGCCTAGCGGGATCGTACAATGAGCAGTTCTTC. This encodes CASSGRLAGSYNEQFF.

This chain connects TRBV10-3 to TRBJ2-3; possible D gene TRBD2, 6 bases. CDR1 is ENHRY, CDR2 SYGVKD, per germline. Trimming shortened V by 0 bases and J by 1 base, and 8 bases separated the two germline ends. The CDR3 totals 15 residues. Written as DNA, the CDR3 is TGTGCCATCAGTGAGTCGGGCGGGGGCACAGATACGCAGTATTTT. This sequence encodes CAISESGGGTDTQYF.

The genes are TRBV19 and TRBJ1-4, with 9 bases fitting TRBD1. Germline-derived CDR1 and CDR2 are LNHDA and SQIVND (reference sequence). The CDR3 has 15 residues. With V trimmed by 4 bases and J by 5 bases, 5 bases remained unmatched. Here the CDR3 reads CASSKNRGQNEKLFF. CDR3 coding DNA: TGTGCCAGTAGTAAAAACAGGGGGCAGAATGAAAAACTGTTTTTT. Full variable domain (missing parts from reference TRBV19 and TRBJ1-4): DGGITQSPKYLFRKEGQNVTLSCEQNLNHDAMYWYRQDPGQGLRLIYYSQIVNDFQKGDIAEGYSVSREKKESFPLTVTSAQKNPTAFYLCASSKNRGQNEKLFFGSGTQLSVL.

The rearrangement uses TRBV5-1 and TRBJ2-4; 7 nucleotides align to TRBD1. CDR1 SGHRS and CDR2 YFSETQ come from the germline V gene. Trimming took 4 bases from V and 6 from J; bases not matched to a gene: 4. This CDR3 region has 13 residues. Here the CDR3 DNA reads TGCGCCAGCAGCGTACAGGGGACAAACATTCAGTACTTC. Its protein is CASSVQGTNIQYF. The full variable domain, in which reference TRBV5-1 and TRBJ2-4 provide the parts outside the CDR3, is KAGVTQTPRYLIKTRGQQVTLSCSPISGHRSVSWYQQTPGQGLQFLFEYFSETQRNKGNFPGRFSGRQFSNSRSEMNVSTLELGDSALYLCASSVQGTNIQYFGAGTRLSVL.

The gene calls are TRBV20-1 and TRBJ1-6; 7 bases are shared with TRBD1. The CDR3 length is 11 residues. Germline V gene sequence: CDR1 DFQATT, CDR2 SNEGSKA (reference sequence). V was clipped by 5 bases and J by 11 bases; unmatched bases: 3. CDR3 in amino acids: CSARQGTPLHF. The CDR3 DNA follows: TGCAGTGCTCGACAGGGAACACCCCTCCACTTT.

V gene TRBV6-5 combines with J gene TRBJ2-1; TRBD2 might be the D (5 bases). The CDR3 totals 13 residues. V lost 6 bases and J 1 base, leaving 7 bases between the germline ends. Germline CDR1 is MNHEY and CDR2 is SVGAGI. CDR3 DNA sequence: TGTGCCAGCAGCGAGCGGTCCTACAATGAGCAGTTCTTC. Residues: CASSERSYNEQFF.

The V gene is TRBV10-2, the J gene TRBJ2-1; D is possibly TRBD2 (6 bases). The V gene's germline CDR1 is WSHSY and CDR2 SAAADI. This CDR3 has 16 residues. V was trimmed by 7 bases and J by 0 bases, leaving 16 bases between them. CDR3 coding DNA: TGCGCCAGCATTGGGGCGGGACCGGGCTCCTACAATGAGCAGTTCTTC. This encodes CASIGAGPGSYNEQFF.

V usage is TRBV28 and J usage is TRBJ2-1; D gene ambiguous. The CDR3 runs to 13 residues. V lost 6 bases, J lost 6 bases, and 12 bases lay in between. Germline V gene sequence: CDR1 MDHEN, CDR2 SYDVKM. CDR3 region: CASRSSLSNEQFF. CDR3 DNA: TGTGCCAGCAGATCTAGTCTTAGCAATGAGCAGTTCTTC.

The V call is TRBV7-6, the J call TRBJ2-7, with 9 positions matching TRBD1. Germline assignment: CDR1 SGHVS and CDR2 FNYEAQ. V lost 0 bases to trimming and J lost 2 bases; unmatched junction nucleotides: 5. The CDR3 has 16 residues. CDR3 in amino acids: CASSLAVGQGAYEQYF. The CDR3 DNA is TGTGCCAGCAGCTTAGCGGTGGGACAGGGTGCCTACGAGCAGTACTTC. Based on the CDR3 plus reference TRBV7-6 and TRBJ2-7, the full variable domain is GAGVSQSPRYKVTKRGQDVALRCDPISGHVSLYWYRQALGQGPEFLTYFNYEAQQDKSGLPNDRFSAERPEGSISTLTIQRTEQRDSAMYRCASSLAVGQGAYEQYFGPGTRLTVT.

The chain recombines TRBV6-5 with TRBJ1-1; D unclear. The CDR3 runs 13 residues. V was trimmed by 2 bases and J by 4 bases, leaving 8 bases between them. Germline CDR1 MNHEY, CDR2 SVGAGI. For the CDR3, the DNA is TGTGCCAGCAGTTACCTAAGTGGCACTGAAGCTTTCTTT. Translation gives CASSYLSGTEAFF.